These T cell receptor beta chains were read from a single sample in a study of shared clonotypes between healthy human individuals. TCRdb keeps only in-frame clones here, not all; method: immunoSEQ multiplex PCR. The data contain 2 million to 3 million clones, roughly 93% of them seen just once; the ten biggest clones take up around 0.4%. Sequencing was done on a sample of naive CD4+ T cells from PBMCs. The receptors stem from a man aged 18-30 years in good health. Some clones in this sample may be carry-over from other donors' samples. CDR3s leave out the opening cysteine and the closing phenylalanine or tryptophan.

v_gene,j_gene,CDR3aa
TRBV4-1,TRBJ1-2,ASSQEGYGYT
TRBV14,TRBJ1-3,ASSQGWNTIY
TRBV7-9,TRBJ2-2,ASSSGGLASTGELF
TRBV5-1,TRBJ2-2,ASSPGTSGSWSGELF
TRBV19,TRBJ2-7,ASSRGGWLAGFYEQY
TRBV16,TRBJ2-1,ASTRGRGESHEQF
TRBV13,TRBJ1-1,ASSARDRGRSNTEAF
TRBV18,TRBJ1-1,ASSPRRIGTEAF
TRBV9,TRBJ1-2,ASSSQGARANYGYT
TRBV9,TRBJ1-1,ASSVNWGPNTEAF
TRBV7-8,TRBJ2-1,ASSPLISYNEQF
TRBV10-3,TRBJ1-1,AISERLMNTEAF
TRBV25-1,TRBJ2-3,ASSVAGDTDTQY
TRBV7-9,TRBJ1-1,ASSPDRGWTEAF